Listed here are 32 T cell receptor beta chains from one sample, sequenced in a study of T cell repertoires in cytomegalovirus infection. TCRdb independently ran MiXCR on the reads; one entry per CDR3 protein. The sample carries fewer than 550,000 distinct CDR3 sequences, 16% recorded once. Sample: CD8+ T cells from PBMCs. The receptors stem from a human donor in good health (CMV status not recorded). Some clones in this sample may be carry-over from other donors' samples.

This clonotype has a handful of counts. The V and J genes are TRBV28 and TRBJ2-7; 8 nucleotides agree with TRBD2. J gave up 3 bases and V 2 bases, and 6 bases lay outside the gene matches. The CDR3 loop spans 15 amino acids. Germline CDR1 MDHEN, CDR2 SYDVKM. CDR3 sequence: CASSLEGAGDYEQYF. The CDR3 coding sequence is TGTGCCAGCAGTTTAGAAGGAGCGGGGGACTACGAGCAGTACTTC.

This clonotype was counted between two and nine times. The chain joins TRBV19 to TRBJ1-2; maybe TRBD1 (6 bases). The ends were cut back, 7 bases at V and 6 bases at J, with 15 bases in the middle. The CDR3 loop spans 13 amino acids. The germline V gene has CDR1 LNHDA and CDR2 SQIVND (reference sequence). CDR3 in DNA: TGTGCCAGTACCCCACAGGGACCGGATGGCTACACCTTC. Its protein product is CASTPQGPDGYTF. The full variable domain, completed using reference TRBV19 and TRBJ1-2, is DGGITQSPKYLFRKEGQNVTLSCEQNLNHDAMYWYRQDPGQGLRLIYYSQIVNDFQKGDIAEGYSVSREKKESFPLTVTSAQKNPTAFYLCASTPQGPDGYTFGSGTRLTVV.

This clonotype was seen repeatedly, ten times or more. This chain joins TRBV6-1 and TRBJ2-7; 7 positions agree with TRBD2. This CDR3 region has 15 residues. V was pared by 5 bases and J by 6 bases, with 13 bases of the junction left unmatched. Germline CDR1 and CDR2: MNHNS and SASEGT. The CDR3 DNA is TGTGCCAGCAGTTCCTTCAGGGAGGGCCAAAGCGAGCAGTACTTC. It specifies CASSSFREGQSEQYF.

The V and J genes are TRBV9 and TRBJ1-2, with D hard to call. CDR1 is SGDLS and CDR2 is YYNGEE in the germline V gene. Trimming stripped 0 bases from V and 3 bases from J, with 9 bases between. The CDR3 sequence is 14 residues long. This CDR3 reads CASSVGANDYGYTF. CDR3 DNA: TGTGCCAGCAGCGTAGGAGCCAACGACTATGGCTACACCTTC.

The chain couples TRBV12-5 to TRBJ1-2, with D uncertain. This CDR3 has 13 residues. V lost 2 bases and J 1 base, leaving 5 bases between the germline ends. CDR1 and CDR2 (germline): LGHNT, FRNRAP. CDR3 sequence reads: CASGLRINYGYTF. In DNA, the CDR3 is TGTGCTAGTGGTTTGAGGATTAACTATGGCTACACCTTC.

This clonotype was detected only a few times. The J gene is TRBJ2-1, the V gene TRBV6-5; 10 bases fit TRBD2. After removal of 0 bases from V and 7 bases from J, the junction contained 12 bases not matched to a gene. CDR1 and CDR2 from the germline V gene are MNHEY and SVGAGI. The CDR3 extends over 18 amino acids. CDR3 nucleotide sequence: TGTGCCAGCAGTTACTCGAGGGCTAGCGGGGGCAGAGGGAATGAGCAGTTCTTC. Its protein product is CASSYSRASGGRGNEQFF.

The chain joins TRBV4-1 to TRBJ2-3; 7 bases agree with TRBD1. Germline V gene lookup returns CDR1 MGHRA and CDR2 YSYEKL. The V segment lost 0 bases and the J segment 2 bases; nucleotides outside the gene matches: 17. The CDR3 extends over 20 amino acids. The CDR3 region is CASSQDRQGWLHVHTDTQYF. The CDR3 nucleotides are TGCGCCAGCAGCCAAGATAGACAGGGCTGGCTTCACGTCCACACAGATACGCAGTATTTT.

The V call is TRBV20-1, the J call TRBJ2-1; 8 nucleotides match TRBD2. From germline, CDR1 is DFQATT and CDR2 SNEGSKA (reference sequence). V was clipped by 7 bases and J by 0 bases; unmatched bases: 2. This CDR3 has 13 residues. CDR3 sequence reads: CSESGGSYNEQFF. The CDR3 nucleotides read TGCAGTGAGAGCGGGGGCTCCTACAATGAGCAGTTCTTC.

The table lists this clonotype with many counts. The chain employs TRBV6-1 and TRBJ1-5; the D gene is possibly TRBD1 (6 bases). The CDR3 is 15 amino acids. The V and J ends lost 1 base and 7 bases respectively, with 14 bases between them. CDR1 MNHNS and CDR2 SASEGT come from the germline V gene. CDR3 nucleotide sequence: TGTGCCAGCAGTGAAGACCAGGGGCGGAGACAGCCCCAGCATTTT. This codes for CASSEDQGRRQPQHF.

This clonotype came up many times. The V and J genes are TRBV28 and TRBJ1-2; perhaps TRBD1 as D (6 bases). The CDR3 sequence is 14 residues long. V lost 2 bases to trimming and J lost 1 base, with 8 bases between them. From germline, CDR1 is MDHEN and CDR2 SYDVKM. CDR3 in DNA: TGTGCCAGCAGTTTAAGGACAGTTAACTATGGCTACACCTTC. Its protein product is CASSLRTVNYGYTF.

This clonotype showed up many times. The gene calls are TRBV7-9 and TRBJ2-7; D possibly corresponds to TRBD1 (6 bases). The CDR3 sequence is 15 residues long. Germline lookup yields CDR1 SEHNR and CDR2 FQNEAQ (reference sequence). Deletions cut 1 base from V and 2 bases from J, with 12 bases between. CDR3 sequence: CASSLEGRGTYEQYF. DNA for the CDR3: TGTGCCAGCAGCTTAGAAGGCAGGGGTACCTACGAGCAGTACTTC.

This clonotype was seen repeatedly, ten times or more. The chain is built from TRBV7-6 and TRBJ2-3; 10 nucleotides match TRBD2. With V trimmed by 1 base and J by 0 bases, 10 bases remained unmatched. The CDR3 loop spans 19 amino acids. The germline V gene encodes CDR1 SGHVS and CDR2 FNYEAQ. The CDR3 bases are TGTGCCAGCAGCTTAGACGCGGCTAGCGGGGGAGGGAGCACAGATACGCAGTATTTT. This translates into CASSLDAASGGGSTDTQYF.

This clonotype showed up just a few times. The V call is TRBV29-1, the J call TRBJ2-7; a weak D match, TRBD1 (6 bases). Trimming pared 6 bases from V and 3 bases from J, leaving 9 bases between. The CDR3 has 11 amino acids. Looked up from germline, CDR1 is SQVTM and CDR2 is ANQGSEA. This chain's CDR3 is CSVTDSYEQYF. DNA of the CDR3: TGCAGCGTAACGGACAGCTACGAGCAGTACTTC.

There are a few counts of this clonotype. The V gene is TRBV12-5, the J gene TRBJ2-7; D gene ambiguous. The V end lost 9 bases, the J end lost 1 base, and 7 bases lay between the germline ends. CDR3 length: 11 residues. From germline, CDR1 is LGHNT and CDR2 FRNRAP. DNA of the CDR3: TGTGCTAGCGCGCAATCCTACGAGCAGTACTTC. Translated: CASAQSYEQYF.

This clonotype was counted ten times or more. The genes are TRBV7-2 and TRBJ2-1; TRBD2 is a possible D gene (6 bases). CDR1 is SGHTA, CDR2 FQGNSA, per germline. The V and J ends lost 1 base and 9 bases respectively, with 13 bases between them. This CDR3 is built from 14 residues. DNA for the CDR3: TGTGCCAGCAGCTTAGGGACTAACCCACGTGAGCAGTTCTTC. Protein: CASSLGTNPREQFF.

Only a few counts were recorded for this clonotype. V gene TRBV7-3 combines with J gene TRBJ1-4; D is ambiguous. V dropped 5 bases and J dropped 7 bases, with 17 bases sitting between them. Germline loops: CDR1 SGHTA, CDR2 FQGTGA. The CDR3 runs 15 residues. This CDR3 reads CASSPLGTLIEKLFF. DNA for the CDR3: TGTGCCAGCAGCCCTCTCGGAACCCTTATTGAAAAACTGTTTTTT.

This clonotype was observed many times. The chain carries TRBV7-9 and TRBJ2-3; the match to TRBD2 covers 10 bases. Trimming removed 5 bases from V and 0 bases from J; junction bases left unmatched: 5. From germline, CDR1 is SEHNR and CDR2 FQNEAQ (reference sequence). This CDR3 has 16 residues. The CDR3 loop reads CASSLGLAYSTDTQYF. The CDR3 bases are TGTGCCAGCAGCCTGGGACTAGCGTATAGCACAGATACGCAGTATTTT. The entire variable domain, with the rest obtained from reference TRBV7-9 and TRBJ2-3, is as follows: DTGVSQNPRHKITKRGQNVTFRCDPISEHNRLYWYRQTLGQGPEFLTYFQNEAQLEKSRLLSDRFSAERPKGSFSTLEIQRTEQGDSAMYLCASSLGLAYSTDTQYFGPGTRLTVL.

The rearrangement links TRBV20-1 to TRBJ1-1, with D tentatively TRBD1 (6 bases). The CDR3 is 12 residues long. Germline CDR1 reads DFQATT; CDR2 reads SNEGSKA (reference sequence). CDR3 loop: CTIFGGAPEAFF. CDR3 DNA: TGCACCATCTTTGGGGGCGCACCTGAAGCTTTCTTT.

The table lists this clonotype with a few counts. The chain employs TRBV14 and TRBJ2-5; D gene unclear. The CDR3 totals 14 residues. Trimming took 0 bases from V and 5 from J, leaving 10 bases between them. Germline loops: CDR1 SGHDN, CDR2 FVKESK. The DNA for the CDR3 is TGTGCCAGCAGCCAAGATAAACTCGCCGAGACCCAGTACTTC. This translates into CASSQDKLAETQYF. Supplemented by reference TRBV14 and TRBJ2-5, the full variable domain reads EAGVTQFPSHSVIEKGQTVTLRCDPISGHDNLYWYRRVMGKEIKFLLHFVKESKQDESGMPNNRFLAERTGGTYSTLKVQPAELEDSGVYFCASSQDKLAETQYFGPGTRLLVL.

The V and J genes are TRBV7-8 and TRBJ2-1; D remains ambiguous. The length of the CDR3 is 15 residues. V lost 1 base and J 0 bases, leaving 7 bases between the germline ends. Germline loops: CDR1 SGHVS, CDR2 FQNEAQ. The CDR3 bases are TGTGCCAGCAGCTTAGTCTGTATCTCCTACAATGAGCAGTTCTTC. Translated, it gives CASSLVCISYNEQFF.

The V call is TRBV29-1, the J call TRBJ1-2, with 8 nucleotides matching TRBD1. The CDR3 is 12 amino acids. Trimming cost V 6 bases and J 4 bases; bases outside gene matches: 4. CDR1 is SQVTM and CDR2 is ANQGSEA in the germline V gene. CDR3 sequence: CSVQTGAYGYTF. In nucleotides, the CDR3 is TGCAGCGTGCAGACAGGGGCCTATGGCTACACCTTC.

This clonotype was found a few times. This chain joins TRBV9 and TRBJ2-3, with D tentatively TRBD1 (6 bases). The CDR3 runs to 16 residues. With 3 bases removed from V and 4 bases from J, the gap between germline ends came to 18 bases. Per germline, CDR1 SGDLS and CDR2 YYNGEE. The CDR3 is CASSALSGTYSDTQYF. The CDR3 coding sequence is TGTGCCAGCAGCGCCCTATCCGGGACATATTCAGATACGCAGTATTTT.

The CDR3 bases are TGTGCCAGCAGTTTGGGGCAGGGAGTGGGCACTGAAGCTTTCTTT. Protein: CASSLGQGVGTEAFF. This rearrangement joins TRBV27 to TRBJ1-1; perhaps TRBD1 as D (5 bases). Trimming removed 3 bases at V and 4 bases at J, with 15 bases between. The germline V gene has CDR1 MNHEY and CDR2 SMNVEV (reference sequence). This CDR3 contains 15 residues.

The gene calls are TRBV5-4 and TRBJ2-2, with a possible D match to TRBD1 (5 bases). CDR3 size: 15 residues. Germline loops: CDR1 SGHNT, CDR2 YYREEE (reference sequence). Deletions cut 0 bases from V and 6 bases from J, with 12 bases between. CDR3 nucleotide sequence: TGTGCCAGCAGCTTGGATGGGGCCGTGCCCGGGGAGCTGTTTTTT. Its translation: CASSLDGAVPGELFF.

The sample holds a few counts of this clonotype. The genes are TRBV13 and TRBJ2-1; 9 nucleotides match TRBD2. The germline gives CDR1 PRHDT, CDR2 FYEKMQ (reference sequence). CDR3 length equals 13 residues. V lost 6 bases and J lost 6; bases outside the gene matches: 3. DNA for the CDR3: TGTGCCAGCAGTGTTAGCGGGAGCAATGAGCAGTTCTTC. The encoded protein is CASSVSGSNEQFF.

The gene calls are TRBV19 and TRBJ1-5, with D possibly TRBD1 on 5 matching bases. V lost 0 bases and J 7 bases, leaving 16 bases between the germline ends. CDR1 and CDR2 from the germline V gene are LNHDA and SQIVND (reference sequence). The length of the CDR3 is 16 residues. CDR3: CASSIDLAGPRQPQHF. CDR3 bases: TGTGCCAGTAGTATAGATCTGGCAGGGCCGAGGCAGCCCCAGCATTTT. Drawing the rest from reference TRBV19 and TRBJ1-5, the complete variable domain is DGGITQSPKYLFRKEGQNVTLSCEQNLNHDAMYWYRQDPGQGLRLIYYSQIVNDFQKGDIAEGYSVSREKKESFPLTVTSAQKNPTAFYLCASSIDLAGPRQPQHFGDGTRLSIL.

This clonotype was detected a few times. The chain carries TRBV14 and TRBJ2-2, with 7 bases matching TRBD2. Trimming removed 4 bases from V and 7 bases from J; junction bases left unmatched: 12. The CDR3 is made up of 16 amino acids. The germline CDR1 and CDR2 sequences are SGHDN and FVKESK. Here the CDR3 reads CASSRREGTDRGELFF. The DNA of the CDR3 is TGTGCCAGCAGCCGAAGGGAGGGGACGGATCGCGGGGAGCTGTTTTTT.

The chain recombines TRBV19 with TRBJ2-1; D is possibly TRBD1 or TRBD2 (7 bases each). This CDR3 is built from 15 residues. The germline CDR1 and CDR2 sequences are LNHDA and SQIVND (reference sequence). Trimming took off 4 bases at V and 6 bases at J, with 16 bases between the two ends. DNA for the CDR3: TGTGCCAGTAGTACCGACAGGGAGGGGGGCAATGAGCAGTTCTTC. Translation gives CASSTDREGGNEQFF.

This chain connects TRBV30 to TRBJ2-7, with D hard to call. Germline lookup yields CDR1 GTSNPN and CDR2 SVGIG (reference sequence). The CDR3 totals 12 residues. Deletions cut 1 base from V and 2 bases from J, with 6 bases between. The CDR3 sequence: CAWSDQTYEQYF. CDR3 in DNA: TGTGCCTGGAGTGACCAGACCTACGAGCAGTACTTC.

The chain joins TRBV27 to TRBJ2-3; possibly TRBD2 for D (5 bases). Trimming took 6 bases from V and 4 from J, leaving 17 bases between them. This CDR3 has 15 residues. CDR1 and CDR2 (germline): MNHEY, SMNVEV (reference sequence). The CDR3 DNA sequence: TGTGCCAGCAGCCCCCGGGCGGGTAGCGCAGATACGCAGTATTTT. This codes for CASSPRAGSADTQYF.

This clonotype was recorded many times. J is TRBJ2-5 and V is TRBV7-9; 10 bases match TRBD1. Germline V gives CDR1 SEHNR, CDR2 FQNEAQ (reference sequence). Trimming at V came to 5 bases and at J to 7 bases, leaving 10 bases not matched to a gene. This CDR3 spans 15 amino acids. The CDR3 nucleotides are TGTGCCAGCAGCGCCCAGACAGGGGGCATTGGGACCCAGTACTTC. Translation: CASSAQTGGIGTQYF.

In its sample, this clonotype was seen a few times. The rearrangement uses TRBV6-5 and TRBJ1-2; no reliable D call. Germline V CDR1 and CDR2: MNHEY, SVGAGI. The CDR3 is 13 residues long. The ends were cut back, 0 bases at V and 5 bases at J, with 7 bases in the middle. The CDR3 nucleotides are TGTGCCAGCAGTTACTCGTCACTGTATGGCTACACCTTC. Translating gives CASSYSSLYGYTF.